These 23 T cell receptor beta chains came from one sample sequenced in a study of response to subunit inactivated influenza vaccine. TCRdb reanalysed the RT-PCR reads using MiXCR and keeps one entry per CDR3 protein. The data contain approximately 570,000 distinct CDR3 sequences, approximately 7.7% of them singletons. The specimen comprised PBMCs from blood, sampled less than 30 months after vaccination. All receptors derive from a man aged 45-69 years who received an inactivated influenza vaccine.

The CDR3 DNA sequence: TGTGCCAGCTCACCACGGTCTTTGGGCAGGACATCCTACAATGAGCAGTTCTTC. Encoded protein: CASSPRSLGRTSYNEQFF. J is TRBJ2-1 and V is TRBV18; D possibly corresponds to TRBD1 (5 bases). CDR3 length equals 18 residues. V was clipped by 1 base and J by 1 base, with 17 bases between them. Per germline, CDR1 KGHSH and CDR2 LQKENI.

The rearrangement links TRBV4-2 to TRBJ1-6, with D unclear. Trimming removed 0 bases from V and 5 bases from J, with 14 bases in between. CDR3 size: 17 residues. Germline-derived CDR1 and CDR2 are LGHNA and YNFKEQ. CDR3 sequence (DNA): TGTGCCAGCAGCCAAGACCGGTTTATAAGGGATAATTCACCCCTCCACTTT. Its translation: CASSQDRFIRDNSPLHF.

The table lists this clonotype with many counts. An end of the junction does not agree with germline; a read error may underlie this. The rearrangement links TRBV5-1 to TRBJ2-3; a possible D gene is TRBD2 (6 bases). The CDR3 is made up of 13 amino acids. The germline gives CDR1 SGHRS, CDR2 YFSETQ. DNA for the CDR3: TGCGCCAGCAGATTGGAGGGAGTAGATACGCAGTATTTT. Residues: CASRLEGVDTQYF. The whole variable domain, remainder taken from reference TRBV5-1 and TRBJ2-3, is KAGVTQTPRYLIKTRGQQVTLSCSPISGHRSVSWYQQTPGQGLQFLFEYFSETQRNKGNFPGRFSGRQFSNSRSEMNVSTLELGDSALYLCASRLEGVDTQYFGPGTRLTVL.

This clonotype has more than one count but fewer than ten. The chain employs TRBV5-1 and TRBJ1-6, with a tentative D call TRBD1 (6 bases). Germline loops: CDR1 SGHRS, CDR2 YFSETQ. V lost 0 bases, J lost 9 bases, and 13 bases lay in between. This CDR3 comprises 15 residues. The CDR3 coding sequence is TGCGCCAGCAGCTTGGCTCTTGGGGGGGCTTCACCCCTCCACTTT. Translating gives CASSLALGGASPLHF.

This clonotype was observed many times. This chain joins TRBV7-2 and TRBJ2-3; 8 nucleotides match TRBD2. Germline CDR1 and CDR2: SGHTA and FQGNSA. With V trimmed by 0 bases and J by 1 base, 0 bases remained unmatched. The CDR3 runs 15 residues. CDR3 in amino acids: CASSLALAGTDTQYF. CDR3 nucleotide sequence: TGTGCCAGCAGCTTAGCACTAGCGGGCACAGATACGCAGTATTTT.

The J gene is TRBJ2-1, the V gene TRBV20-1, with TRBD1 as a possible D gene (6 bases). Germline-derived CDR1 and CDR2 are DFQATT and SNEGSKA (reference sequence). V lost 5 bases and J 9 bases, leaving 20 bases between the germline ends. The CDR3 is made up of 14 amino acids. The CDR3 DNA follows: TGCAGTGCTTCCAGACCAGGGGCTATGGGTGAGCAGTTCTTC. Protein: CSASRPGAMGEQFF.

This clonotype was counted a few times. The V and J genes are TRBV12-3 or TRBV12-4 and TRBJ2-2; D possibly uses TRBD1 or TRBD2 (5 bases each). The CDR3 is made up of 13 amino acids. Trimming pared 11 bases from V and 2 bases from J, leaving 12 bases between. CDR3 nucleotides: TGTGCCGTCAGGGAGAAAAACACCGGGGAGCTGTTTTTT. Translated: CAVREKNTGELFF.

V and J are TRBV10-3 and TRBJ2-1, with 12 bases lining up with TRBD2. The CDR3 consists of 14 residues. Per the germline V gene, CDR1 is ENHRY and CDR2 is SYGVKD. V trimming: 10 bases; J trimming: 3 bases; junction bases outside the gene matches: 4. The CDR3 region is CASKTSGGYNEQFF. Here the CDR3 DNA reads TGTGCCAGTAAGACTAGCGGGGGCTACAATGAGCAGTTCTTC.

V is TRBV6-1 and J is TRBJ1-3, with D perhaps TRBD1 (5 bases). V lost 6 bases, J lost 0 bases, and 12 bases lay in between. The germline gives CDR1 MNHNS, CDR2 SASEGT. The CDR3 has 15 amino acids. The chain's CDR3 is CASSLTVLSGNTIYF. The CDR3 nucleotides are TGTGCCAGCAGCCTGACAGTCCTCTCTGGAAACACCATATATTTT.

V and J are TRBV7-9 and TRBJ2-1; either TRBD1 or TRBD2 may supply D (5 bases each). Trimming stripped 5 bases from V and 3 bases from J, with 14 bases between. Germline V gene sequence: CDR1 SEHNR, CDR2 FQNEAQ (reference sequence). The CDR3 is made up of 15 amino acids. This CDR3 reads CASSPWGNVYNEQFF. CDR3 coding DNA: TGTGCCAGCAGCCCCTGGGGGAATGTCTACAATGAGCAGTTCTTC.

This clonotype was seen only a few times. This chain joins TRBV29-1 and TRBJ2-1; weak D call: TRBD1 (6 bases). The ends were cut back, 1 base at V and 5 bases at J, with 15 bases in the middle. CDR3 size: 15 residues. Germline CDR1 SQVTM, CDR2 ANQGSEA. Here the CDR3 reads CSVEARGQPDNEQFF. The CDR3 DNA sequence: TGCAGCGTTGAAGCCCGCGGACAGCCCGACAATGAGCAGTTCTTC.

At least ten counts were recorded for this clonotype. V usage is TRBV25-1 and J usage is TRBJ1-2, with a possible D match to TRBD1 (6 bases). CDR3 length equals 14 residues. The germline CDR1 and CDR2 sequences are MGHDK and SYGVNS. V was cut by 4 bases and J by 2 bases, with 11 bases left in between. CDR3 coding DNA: TGTGCCAGCAGTGTCGGACAGCTCAACTATGGCTACACCTTC. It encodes CASSVGQLNYGYTF.

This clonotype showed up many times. Written as DNA, the CDR3 is TGTGCCAGCAGTTTGCAGGTATGGAACACTGAAGCTTTCTTT. It specifies CASSLQVWNTEAFF. The gene calls are TRBV12-3 or TRBV12-4 and TRBJ1-1; no firm D call. The CDR3 is 14 amino acids. Deletions cut 3 bases from V and 1 base from J, with 9 bases between.

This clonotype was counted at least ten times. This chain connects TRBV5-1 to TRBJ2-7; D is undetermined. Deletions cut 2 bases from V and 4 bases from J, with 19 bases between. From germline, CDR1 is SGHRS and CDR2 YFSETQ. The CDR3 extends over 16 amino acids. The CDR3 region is CASSFGTAPGGYEQYF. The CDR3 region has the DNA TGCGCCAGCAGCTTCGGAACGGCTCCGGGTGGGTACGAGCAGTACTTC.

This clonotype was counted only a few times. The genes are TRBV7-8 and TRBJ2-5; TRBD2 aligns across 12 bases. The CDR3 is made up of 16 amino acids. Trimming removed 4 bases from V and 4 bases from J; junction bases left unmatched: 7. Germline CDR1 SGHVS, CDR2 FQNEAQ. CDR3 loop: CASSSPTSGSIETQYF. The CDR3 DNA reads TGTGCCAGCAGCTCGCCGACTAGCGGGAGTATAGAGACCCAGTACTTC. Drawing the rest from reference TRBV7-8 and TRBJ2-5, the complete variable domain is GAGVSQSPRYKVAKRGQDVALRCDPISGHVSLFWYQQALGQGPEFLTYFQNEAQLDKSGLPSDRFFAERPEGSVSTLKIQRTQQEDSAVYLCASSSPTSGSIETQYFGPGTRLLVL.

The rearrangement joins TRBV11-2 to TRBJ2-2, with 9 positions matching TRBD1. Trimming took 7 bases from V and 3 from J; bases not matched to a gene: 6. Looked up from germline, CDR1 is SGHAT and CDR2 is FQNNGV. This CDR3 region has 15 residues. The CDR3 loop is CASTSDRGYTGELFF. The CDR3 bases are TGTGCCAGCACTTCAGACAGGGGGTACACCGGGGAGCTGTTTTTT.

CDR3 region: CSVLQTGSNNEQFF. The DNA of the CDR3 is TGCAGCGTCCTTCAGACAGGGTCGAACAATGAGCAGTTCTTC. V and J are TRBV29-1 and TRBJ2-1; 7 bases align to TRBD1. The germline V gene encodes CDR1 SQVTM and CDR2 ANQGSEA. This CDR3 is 14 amino acids long. Trimming took 6 bases from V and 5 from J; bases not matched to a gene: 10.

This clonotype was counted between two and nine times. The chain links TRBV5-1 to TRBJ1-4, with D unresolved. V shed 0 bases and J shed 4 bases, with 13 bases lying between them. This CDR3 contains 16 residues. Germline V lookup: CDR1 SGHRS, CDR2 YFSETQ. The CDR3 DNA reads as TGCGCCAGCAGCTTGGAACCGGACGGACGTAATGAAAAACTGTTTTTT. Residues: CASSLEPDGRNEKLFF. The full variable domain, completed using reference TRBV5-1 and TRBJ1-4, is KAGVTQTPRYLIKTRGQQVTLSCSPISGHRSVSWYQQTPGQGLQFLFEYFSETQRNKGNFPGRFSGRQFSNSRSEMNVSTLELGDSALYLCASSLEPDGRNEKLFFGSGTQLSVL.

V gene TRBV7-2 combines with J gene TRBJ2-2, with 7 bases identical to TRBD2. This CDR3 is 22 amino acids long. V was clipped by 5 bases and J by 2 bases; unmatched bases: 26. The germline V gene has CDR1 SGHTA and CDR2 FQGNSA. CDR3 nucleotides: TGTGCCAGCAGCACCCGCAGCTTCGCGTGGGTGAGGGAGGGAGTCAACACCGGGGAGCTGTTTTTT. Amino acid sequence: CASSTRSFAWVREGVNTGELFF.

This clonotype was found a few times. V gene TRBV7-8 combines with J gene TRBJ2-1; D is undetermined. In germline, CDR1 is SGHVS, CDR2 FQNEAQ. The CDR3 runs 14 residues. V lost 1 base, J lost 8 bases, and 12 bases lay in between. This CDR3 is CASSLGPGVDEQFF. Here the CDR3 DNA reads TGTGCCAGCAGCTTAGGACCTGGAGTGGATGAGCAGTTCTTC.

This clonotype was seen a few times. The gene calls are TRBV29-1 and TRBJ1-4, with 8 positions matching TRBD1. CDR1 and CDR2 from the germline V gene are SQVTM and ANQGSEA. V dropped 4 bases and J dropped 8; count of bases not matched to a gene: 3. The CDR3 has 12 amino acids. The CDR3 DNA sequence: TGCAGCGTTGGGGACAGGAGGGAAAAACTGTTTTTT. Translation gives CSVGDRREKLFF.

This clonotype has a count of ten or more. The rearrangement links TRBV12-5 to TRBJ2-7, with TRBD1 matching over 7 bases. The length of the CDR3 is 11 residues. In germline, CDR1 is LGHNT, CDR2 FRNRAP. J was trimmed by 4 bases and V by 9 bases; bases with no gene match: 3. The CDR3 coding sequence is TGTGCTAGGGGACAGATTTACGAGCAGTACTTC. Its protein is CARGQIYEQYF.

CDR3 protein: CACGTAAEAFF. DNA for the CDR3: TGTGCCTGTGGGACTGCCGCTGAAGCTTTCTTT. The V call is TRBV12-3 or TRBV12-4, the J call TRBJ1-1, with D maybe TRBD1 (5 bases). Between the trimmed V and J ends, which lost 11 bases and 6 bases, there was a span of 13 bases. The CDR3 is 11 residues long.